This T cell receptor (beta chain) comes out of a study of blood T cell repertoires in COVID-19. Overall study: The analysed material was cDNA or gDNA that came from T cells, B-cell-depleted T cells, or PBMCs.

The germline gives CDR1 MGHRA, CDR2 YSYEKL. CDR3 length: 18 amino acids. Between the trimmed V and J ends, which lost 2 bases and 8 bases, there was a span of 22 bases. This table comes from immunoSEQ multiplex PCR, and its TCRdb copy is limited to in-frame clones, with some not included. Of 200,000 to 300,000 clones detected, approximately 80% appear once; the ten largest clones hold approximately 6.3%. The receptor was isolated from a woman aged 55-69 years with active or convalescent COVID-19. The sequenced sample was peripheral blood. This chain joins TRBV4-1 and TRBJ1-6; D unclear. CDR3 DNA: TGCGCCAGCAGCCAATCGGTCGGGAATTTGGGGTTTCATTCACCCCTCCACTTT. Translating it yields CASSQSVGNLGFHSPLHF.